This TCR beta chain originates from a study of shared clonotypes between healthy human individuals. This clone came up a few times. The antigen remains unidentified. The authors loaded roughly 200 ng DNA, around 32,000 T cell genomes, into sorted-subset replicate PCRs. Method: immunoSEQ multiplex PCR; TCRdb's copy keeps in-frame clones and lacks some. The sample yields 950,000 to 1,300,000 clones, about 74% seen once. Memory CD4+ cells were the fraction left after CD45RA+ naive selection. Study results and caveats: Researchers found naive subsets generally carried larger estimated richness than memory subsets. With a handful of donors compared, roughly 5% of naive CD4 clonotypes were shared.

What was sequenced was memory CD4+ T cells sorted from blood. As to subset: CD45RA-negative fraction. This sequence was found in a man aged 18 to 30 in good health.

This chain's CDR3 is CASRESSSYNEQFF. Written as DNA, the CDR3 is TGCGCCAGCAGGGAATCGAGCTCCTACAATGAGCAGTTCTTC. The V gene is TRBV5-1, the J gene TRBJ2-1; D remains ambiguous. The V gene lost 5 bases and the J gene lost 0 bases, with 9 bases spanning the gap. The germline V gene has CDR1 SGHRS and CDR2 YFSETQ. This CDR3 contains 14 residues.